The next 12 T cell receptor beta chains were all read from a single sample in a study of blood T cell repertoires in COVID-19. The table came from immunoSEQ multiplex PCR; TCRdb's copy has only in-frame clones and leaves some out. The repertoire holds about 260,000 clones, with 87% as singletons. Material for sequencing was peripheral blood. The receptors stem from a woman aged 50 to 65 who had recovered from COVID-19.

The chain joins TRBV11-2 to TRBJ2-2; D not resolved. The ends were cut back, 6 bases at V and 6 bases at J, with 11 bases in the middle. CDR1 and CDR2 (germline): SGHAT, FQNNGV. This CDR3 has 13 amino acids. The CDR3 sequence: CASRSASAGELFF. For the CDR3, the DNA is TGTGCCAGCAGAAGCGCCTCTGCCGGGGAGCTGTTTTTT.

The V call is TRBV29-1, the J call TRBJ2-1; the match to TRBD2 covers 11 bases. The trim removed 7 bases at V and 4 bases at J, leaving 6 bases unmatched. Germline values: CDR1 SQVTM, CDR2 ANQGSEA. This CDR3 is built from 14 residues. CDR3 DNA: TGCAGCGAAAAGACTAGCGGGGCTTACAATGAGCAGTTCTTC. This sequence encodes CSEKTSGAYNEQFF.

The chain couples TRBV12-3 or TRBV12-4 to TRBJ1-1; unclear D gene. Trimming left V 3 bases short and J 0 bases short, with 5 bases between. This CDR3 contains 13 residues. The CDR3 sequence: CASSLGMNTEAFF. The CDR3 DNA reads as TGTGCCAGCAGTTTGGGCATGAACACTGAAGCTTTCTTT.

This clone was seen just once. This rearrangement joins TRBV2 to TRBJ2-2; 10 nucleotides line up with TRBD1. CDR1 is SNHLY and CDR2 is FYNNEI in the germline V gene. The CDR3 is made up of 14 amino acids. With V trimmed by 7 bases and J by 6 bases, 5 bases remained unmatched. The CDR3 sequence: CASMGQGRAGELFF. CDR3 coding DNA: TGTGCCAGCATGGGACAGGGGAGGGCCGGGGAGCTGTTTTTT.

CDR3 sequence: CASSRDRAGQPQHF. The CDR3 DNA reads as TGTGCCAGCAGTCGAGACAGGGCGGGTCAGCCCCAGCATTTT. The chain combines TRBV6-2 or TRBV6-3 with TRBJ1-5; TRBD1 matches at 7 bases. The J segment lost 6 bases and the V segment lost 5 bases, leaving 7 bases of the junction unmatched. The V gene's germline CDR1 is MNHEY and CDR2 SVGEGT. CDR3 length: 14 amino acids.

The chain carries TRBV28 and TRBJ1-5; the match to TRBD1 covers 8 bases. V shed 3 bases, J shed 0 bases, and the junction held 10 bases outside the gene matches. CDR3 size: 18 residues. The germline V gene has CDR1 MDHEN and CDR2 SYDVKM. The DNA of the CDR3 is TGTGCCAGCAGTTTTACGGGACAGGCCGTATATAGCAATCAGCCCCAGCATTTT. Encoded protein: CASSFTGQAVYSNQPQHF.

The chain joins TRBV7-2 to TRBJ2-5, with D perhaps matching TRBD2 (6 bases). Germline V gene lookup returns CDR1 SGHTA and CDR2 FQGNSA. The V end lost 1 base, the J end lost 5 bases, and 14 bases lay between the germline ends. The CDR3 covers 15 residues. In DNA form, the CDR3 reads TGTGCCAGCAGCTTAGATCCCGGGAGAAGTGAGACCCAGTACTTC. Translated: CASSLDPGRSETQYF.

The chain links TRBV11-1 to TRBJ2-1, with a weak D call TRBD2 (6 bases). The ends were cut back, 2 bases at V and 10 bases at J, with 18 bases in the middle. CDR3 length: 15 residues. Germline CDR1 is SGHAT and CDR2 is FQDESV (reference sequence). CDR3 amino acids: CASSLKLAGFGEQFF. CDR3 coding DNA: TGTGCCAGCAGCTTAAAACTAGCTGGTTTCGGGGAGCAGTTCTTC.

The J gene is TRBJ2-6, the V gene TRBV6-5, with a possible D match to TRBD2 (5 bases). CDR1 and CDR2 (germline): MNHEY, SVGAGI. V was pared by 2 bases and J by 2 bases, with 7 bases between. This CDR3 comprises 15 residues. The CDR3 loop is CASSYAGTGANVLTF. The CDR3 DNA reads as TGTGCCAGCAGTTACGCCGGGACTGGGGCCAACGTCCTGACTTTC.

The chain is built from TRBV4-3 and TRBJ2-7; 8 nucleotides align to TRBD2. This CDR3 contains 13 residues. CDR1 and CDR2 from the germline V gene are LGHNA and YSLEER. V shed 4 bases, J shed 6 bases, and the junction held 5 bases outside the gene matches. The CDR3 is CASSPGLASEQYF. CDR3 in DNA: TGCGCCAGCAGCCCTGGACTAGCAAGCGAGCAGTACTTC.

The chain joins TRBV25-1 to TRBJ2-5; 7 bases fit TRBD2. Germline assignment: CDR1 MGHDK and CDR2 SYGVNS. CDR3 length: 13 amino acids. The V segment lost 5 bases and the J segment 7 bases; nucleotides outside the gene matches: 7. CDR3 sequence (DNA): TGTGCCAGCAGTTGGGGGGGAGTTTGGACCCAGTACTTC. Amino acid sequence: CASSWGGVWTQYF.

DNA for the CDR3: TGTGCCAGCAGTTTATCCGAGGGACAGCCCCAGCATTTT. Its translation is CASSLSEGQPQHF. The chain combines TRBV11-2 with TRBJ1-5, with D hard to call. This CDR3 contains 13 residues. V lost 6 bases to trimming and J lost 7 bases, with 13 bases between them. Germline V gene lookup returns CDR1 SGHAT and CDR2 FQNNGV.